The clone carrying this TCR beta chain was counted a few times. The data belong to a study of T cells in Graves' hyperthyroidism and ophthalmopathy. With 6 bases clipped from V and 4 bases from J, the junction kept 4 bases outside the gene matches. The CDR3 consists of 13 residues. Template material for amplifying TCR beta CDR3 regions consisted of RNA transcripts. HTBI primers were the set used in a first-round RT-PCR of the TCR CDR3. TCRdb analysed the multiplex PCR reads with MiXCR anew, one entry per CDR3 protein. Of some 440,000 distinct CDR3 sequences listed, about a sixth are singletons. This TCR was sampled from a young woman with Graves' hyperthyroidism. V is TRBV12-3 or TRBV12-4 and J is TRBJ1-2, with TRBD1 matching over 8 bases. The sequenced sample was blood. The CDR3 bases are TGTGCCAGCAGGCCGGACAGGGTCTATGGCTACACCTTC. Its translation is CASRPDRVYGYTF.